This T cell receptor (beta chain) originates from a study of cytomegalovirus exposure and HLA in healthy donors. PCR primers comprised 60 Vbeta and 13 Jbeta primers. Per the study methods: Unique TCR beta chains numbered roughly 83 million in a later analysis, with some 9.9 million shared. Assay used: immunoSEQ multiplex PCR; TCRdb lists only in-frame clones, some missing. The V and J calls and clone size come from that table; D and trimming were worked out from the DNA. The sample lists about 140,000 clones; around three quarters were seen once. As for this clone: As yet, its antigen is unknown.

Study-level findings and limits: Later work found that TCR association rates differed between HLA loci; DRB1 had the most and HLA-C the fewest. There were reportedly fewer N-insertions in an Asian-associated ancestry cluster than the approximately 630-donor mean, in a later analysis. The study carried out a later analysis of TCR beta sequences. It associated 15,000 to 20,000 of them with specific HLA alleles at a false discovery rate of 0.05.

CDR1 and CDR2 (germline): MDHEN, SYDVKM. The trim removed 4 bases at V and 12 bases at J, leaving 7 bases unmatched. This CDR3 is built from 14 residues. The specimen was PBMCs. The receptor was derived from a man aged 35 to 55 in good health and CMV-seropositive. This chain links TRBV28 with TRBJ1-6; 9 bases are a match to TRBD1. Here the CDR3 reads CASSSGQGRGPLHF. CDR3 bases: TGTGCCAGCAGTTCGGGACAGGGACGCGGACCCCTCCACTTT.